This record looks at one TCR beta chain sequence and its context. What it recognizes is unknown. This record belongs to a study of post-analysis software for immune sequencing data. For the study at large: Recorded disease courses covered relapsing-remitting, secondary progressive and progressive-relapsing multiple sclerosis. Some patients had no subtype annotation.

Each TCR beta cDNA library carried unique molecular identifiers. A population of roughly 0.9 to 11 million T cells gave rise to around 530,000 cDNA molecules. TCRdb reprocessed the PCR reads with MiXCR, giving one entry per CDR3 protein. The table has 750,000 to 950,000 distinct CDR3 sequences, about 45% seen once. Study observations and caveats: TRBV5-6, TRBV5-1 and TRBV20-1 belonged to a set of about five TRBV segments that were more frequent in patients than controls. The normalized Chao1 diversity of multiple sclerosis patients was significantly lower than that of controls.

Trimming left V 4 bases short and J 5 bases short, with 15 bases between. The CDR3 extends over 14 amino acids. The V gene's germline CDR1 is SGHRS and CDR2 YFSETQ. This TCR was sampled from a girl aged 10 to 17 with multiple sclerosis. V gene TRBV5-1 combines with J gene TRBJ2-5, with a possible D match to TRBD2 (6 bases). Sequenced sample: blood. The CDR3 nucleotides are TGCGCCAGCAGCACTCAGACTAGTTCCGAGACCCAGTACTTC. Translation gives CASSTQTSSETQYF.